Listed here are 6 T cell receptor beta chains from one sample, sequenced in a study of blood T cell repertoires in COVID-19. The protocol was immunoSEQ multiplex PCR, while the TCRdb copy is restricted to in-frame clones and leaves out a portion. The sample carries 200,000 to 250,000 clones, 80% to 90% recorded once. The sample comprised peripheral blood. The receptors originated from a man under 40 with COVID-19, enrolled during active disease.

This clone was counted a single time. The rearrangement links TRBV5-1 to TRBJ2-3; TRBD2 aligns across 8 bases. Germline CDR1 reads SGHRS; CDR2 reads YFSETQ. The CDR3 covers 17 residues. V shed 0 bases, J shed 3 bases, and the junction held 9 bases outside the gene matches. The DNA for the CDR3 is TGCGCCAGCAGCTTGGGCCCCAGCGGGAGTTCGACAGATACGCAGTATTTT. Encoded protein: CASSLGPSGSSTDTQYF.

The chain couples TRBV27 to TRBJ1-6; TRBD1 is a possible D gene (6 bases). There are 15 residues in the CDR3. The germline CDR1 and CDR2 sequences are MNHEY and SMNVEV (reference sequence). V lost 5 bases to trimming and J lost 7 bases, with 15 bases between them. CDR3 DNA sequence: TGTGCCAGCAGTATACGACCGGGGGGCAATTCACCCCTCCACTTT. The encoded protein is CASSIRPGGNSPLHF.

The CDR3: CASSETRGDYGYTF. CDR3 DNA: TGTGCCAGCAGTGAAACCAGGGGAGACTATGGCTACACCTTC. The V call is TRBV6-1, the J call TRBJ1-2, with D perhaps matching TRBD1 (6 bases). The V gene lost 2 bases and the J gene lost 3 bases, with 10 bases spanning the gap. The V gene's germline CDR1 is MNHNS and CDR2 SASEGT. The CDR3 runs to 14 residues.

This sequence joins TRBV28 and TRBJ2-6, with a weak D call TRBD2 (7 bases). Germline V CDR1 and CDR2: MDHEN, SYDVKM. V lost 11 bases and J 1 base, leaving 18 bases between the germline ends. The length of the CDR3 is 16 residues. Here the CDR3 reads CAHSEGEGSGANVLTF. The CDR3 coding sequence is TGTGCCCACTCGGAGGGGGAGGGTTCTGGGGCCAACGTCCTGACTTTC. The full variable domain, with the rest looked up from reference TRBV28 and TRBJ2-6, is DVKVTQSSRYLVKRTGEKVFLECVQDMDHENMFWYRQDPGLGLRLIYFSYDVKMKEKGDIPEGYSVSREKKERFSLILESASTNQTSMYLCAHSEGEGSGANVLTFGAGSRLTVL.

J is TRBJ2-7 and V is TRBV9, with D perhaps TRBD2 (6 bases). The CDR3 runs to 15 residues. The germline V gene has CDR1 SGDLS and CDR2 YYNGEE. Trimming removed 4 bases from V and 2 bases from J, with 16 bases in between. CDR3 sequence (DNA): TGTGCCAGCAGCTTAGGCGGGACGGACACCTACGAGCAGTACTTC. It is translated as CASSLGGTDTYEQYF.

This chain uses TRBV2 with TRBJ2-3, with a weak D call TRBD2 (5 bases). V shed 5 bases and J shed 10 bases, with 22 bases lying between them. The CDR3 has 15 residues. Germline CDR1 reads SNHLY; CDR2 reads FYNNEI. The CDR3 protein is CASSLASRTHPSQYF. In nucleotides, the CDR3 is TGTGCCAGCAGTTTGGCCTCGAGGACTCACCCTTCGCAGTATTTT.